This T cell receptor (beta chain) emerged from a study of T cell changes during pregnancy in multiple sclerosis. There are 13 residues in the CDR3. CDR1 is GTSNPN and CDR2 is SVGIG in the germline V gene (reference sequence). V lost 1 base, J lost 4 bases, and 11 bases lay in between. Repertoires were generated with immunoSEQ multiplex PCR, while TCRdb's copy carries only in-frame clones and drops some. The repertoire consists of more than 40,000 clones, with around 90% occurring once and the leading ten covering under 9.5%. The gene calls are TRBV30 and TRBJ2-7; D might be TRBD1 (5 bases). Sequencing was performed on CD8+ T cells from peripheral blood mononuclear cells, taken after pregnancy. The sequence derives from a female donor with multiple sclerosis, enrolled in a pregnancy study. The CDR3 region is CAWSEGVGYEQYF. The CDR3 DNA is TGTGCCTGGAGTGAAGGGGTCGGGTACGAGCAGTACTTC.